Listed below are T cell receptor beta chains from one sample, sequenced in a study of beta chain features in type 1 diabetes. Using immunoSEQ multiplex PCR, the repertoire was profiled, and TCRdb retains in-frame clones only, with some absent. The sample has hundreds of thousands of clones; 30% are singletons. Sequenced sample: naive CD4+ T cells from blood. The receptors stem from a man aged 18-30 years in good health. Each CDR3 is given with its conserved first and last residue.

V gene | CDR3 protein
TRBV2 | CASSVVDEQYF
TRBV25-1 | CASSGVNYGYTF
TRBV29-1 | CSVGQRMNTEAFF
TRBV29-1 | CSVGSGRADTGELFF
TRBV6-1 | CASSEAHRPGGTEAFF
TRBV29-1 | CSVGFRQARHNEQFF
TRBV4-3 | CASSQARQGILDYEQYF
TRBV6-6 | CASRRTDTQYF
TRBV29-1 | CSVSYRASYNEQFF
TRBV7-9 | CASSLGWATRSTDTQYF
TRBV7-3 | CASSLRGQGAGNEQFF
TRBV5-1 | CASSLVASGSYTYEQYF
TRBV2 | CASSEYRVPGQYF
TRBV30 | CAWGSGSETQYF
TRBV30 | CAWSGPGARAEAFF
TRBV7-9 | CASSSEPGGKNTEAFF
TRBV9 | CASSAPVRDRDNEQFF
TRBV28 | CASIPSGRIYEQYF
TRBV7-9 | CASSLEEGIGAFF
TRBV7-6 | CASSLDIGTDTQYF
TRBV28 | CASGPLGQGASEQYF
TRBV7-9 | CASRGTSGTYNEQFF
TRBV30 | CAWSVRRENYEQYF
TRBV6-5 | CASRQDSYEQFF
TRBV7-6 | CASSLSNGGELFF
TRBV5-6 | CASSLSAINEQFF
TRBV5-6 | CASSYDRDVGYTF
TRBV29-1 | CSISKGGHYEQYF
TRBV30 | CAWSRGSGTQYF
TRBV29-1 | CSAGAGGPADTQYF
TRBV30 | CAWSGGNEQFF
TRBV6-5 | CASSYGPDTQYF
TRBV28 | CASSLISWEPTYEQYF
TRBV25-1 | CASSEDREGGNTIYF